The 30 T cell receptor beta chains below were found in one sample sequenced in a study of blood T cell repertoires in COVID-19 (dated by TCRdb to the early 2020s). The receptor library was made with the immunoSEQ multiplex PCR assay. TCRdb stores this immuneACCESS table with in-frame sequences only. Part of the clones is absent; in the studies checked, under half of the shortfall reflects unresolved V genes, and no reason is known for the rest. The sample records 310,000 or so clones, about 90% of which are singletons. Of the sample, approximately 2% falls within the top ten clones. Sequenced input: peripheral blood. The receptors were sampled from a woman in her twenties or thirties who had recovered from COVID-19.

The rearrangement uses TRBV12-3 or TRBV12-4 and TRBJ2-7; 7 bases map to TRBD1. After removal of 6 bases from V and 5 bases from J, the junction contained 4 bases not matched to a gene. The CDR3 contains 12 residues. DNA for the CDR3: TGTGCCAGCAGCTTGACAGGGAACGAGCAGTACTTC. It yields the protein CASSLTGNEQYF.

The chain joins TRBV21-1 to TRBJ2-4; whether TRBD1, the table's D call, matches the DNA was not checked. TRBV21-1 represents a pseudogene. This CDR3 comprises 18 residues. The CDR3 region has the DNA TGTGCCAGCAGCAGGAGTTACACGAGGACAGGGGAAGGGGACATTCAGTACTTC. It is translated as CASSRSYTRTGEGDIQYF.

The rearrangement joins TRBV19 to TRBJ1-2; 9 nucleotides align to TRBD1. The germline V gene encodes CDR1 LNHDA and CDR2 SQIVND (reference sequence). The V segment lost 3 bases and the J segment 6 bases; nucleotides outside the gene matches: 11. CDR3 length: 16 residues. This CDR3 reads CASSMIPRTGDNGYTF. In DNA, the CDR3 is TGTGCCAGTAGTATGATCCCCCGGACAGGGGATAATGGCTACACCTTC. Together with reference TRBV19 and TRBJ1-2, the CDR3 gives the full variable domain: DGGITQSPKYLFRKEGQNVTLSCEQNLNHDAMYWYRQDPGQGLRLIYYSQIVNDFQKGDIAEGYSVSREKKESFPLTVTSAQKNPTAFYLCASSMIPRTGDNGYTFGSGTRLTVV.

For this clone: In the same sample, other DNA sequences code for this CDR3. The gene calls are TRBV6-5 and TRBJ1-2, with a tentative D call TRBD1 (6 bases). The CDR3 is 12 amino acids. The ends were cut back, 6 bases at V and 2 bases at J, with 7 bases in the middle. CDR1 is MNHEY, CDR2 SVGAGI, per germline. As DNA, the CDR3 is TGTGCCAGCAGGGACAGAAACTATGGCTACACCTTC. Amino acids: CASRDRNYGYTF.

The chain carries TRBV5-1 and TRBJ2-1; TRBD2 agrees at 7 bases. Germline CDR1 and CDR2: SGHRS and YFSETQ. CDR3 size: 16 residues. V was clipped by 3 bases and J by 1 base; unmatched bases: 7. In nucleotides, the CDR3 is TGCGCCAGCAGCTCCTCTAGCGGAGAGTCCTACAATGAGCAGTTCTTC. This gives the protein CASSSSSGESYNEQFF.

The chain is built from TRBV27 and TRBJ1-5, with 8 bases aligning to TRBD1. This CDR3 spans 16 amino acids. Germline trimming cut 3 bases from V and 7 bases from J; bases unmatched to any gene: 11. CDR1 MNHEY and CDR2 SMNVEV come from the germline V gene (reference sequence). The CDR3 sequence is CASSFLYRGVGQPQHF. The CDR3 DNA is TGTGCCAGCAGTTTTTTATACAGGGGGGTAGGGCAGCCCCAGCATTTT.

This chain joins TRBV6-2 or TRBV6-3 and TRBJ2-7; possible D gene TRBD1, 6 bases. V dropped 4 bases and J dropped 6 bases, with 19 bases sitting between them. The CDR3 loop spans 15 amino acids. Germline V gives CDR1 MNHEY, CDR2 SVGEGT. In nucleotides, the CDR3 is TGTGCCAGCAGTTCCCTCACAGGGTTCCGTCGCGAGCAGTACTTC. As protein: CASSSLTGFRREQYF.

This sequence joins TRBV10-1 and TRBJ2-5; D is uncertain. Germline loops: CDR1 WNHNN, CDR2 SYGVQD (reference sequence). CDR3 length: 13 residues. Between the trimmed V and J ends, which lost 11 bases and 1 base, there was a span of 14 bases. The CDR3 DNA follows: TGCGCCGGCGACACAGAATTCCAAGAGACCCAGTACTTC. Translating gives CAGDTEFQETQYF.

This chain joins TRBV3-1 (or the pseudogene TRBV3-2) and TRBJ1-2, with D maybe TRBD1 (5 bases). V was pared by 0 bases and J by 4 bases, with 9 bases between. Germline V gene sequence: CDR1 LGHDT, CDR2 YNNKEL (reference sequence). CDR3 length: 14 residues. The CDR3 loop reads CASSQDTGVYGYTF. The DNA of the CDR3 is TGTGCCAGCAGCCAAGATACAGGTGTCTATGGCTACACCTTC.

The CDR3: CATSDGTGVWHF. The DNA of the CDR3 is TGTGCCACCAGTGATGGGACAGGGGTCTGGCATTTT. The genes are TRBV24-1 and TRBJ1-5, with 10 nucleotides matching TRBD1. The CDR3 loop spans 12 amino acids. CDR1 and CDR2 from the germline V gene are KGHDR and SFDVKD. The ends lost 3 bases at V and 15 bases at J; junction bases unmatched: 4.

This chain uses TRBV5-4 with TRBJ2-7; 10 bases line up with TRBD1. CDR3 length equals 15 residues. Trimming cost V 2 bases and J 2 bases; bases outside gene matches: 4. The germline CDR1 and CDR2 sequences are SGHNT and YYREEE (reference sequence). The CDR3 here is CASSFGTGATYEQYF. The CDR3 DNA reads as TGTGCCAGCAGCTTTGGGACAGGGGCAACCTACGAGCAGTACTTC.

The chain recombines TRBV4-3 with TRBJ2-1, with D unresolved. V was clipped by 4 bases and J by 1 base, with 14 bases between them. The length of the CDR3 is 16 residues. Germline assignment: CDR1 LGHNA and CDR2 YSLEER. In DNA form, the CDR3 reads TGCGCCAGCAGCCGAGTCCTAGTGCTTTCCTACAATGAGCAGTTCTTC. Its protein product is CASSRVLVLSYNEQFF.

The chain recombines TRBV5-6 with TRBJ2-7, with 9 bases that match TRBD2. The CDR3 runs 13 residues. The J segment lost 5 bases and the V segment lost 3 bases, leaving 3 bases of the junction unmatched. Germline CDR1 SGHDT, CDR2 YYEEEE. The CDR3 loop reads CASSWGLADEQYF. CDR3 bases: TGTGCCAGCAGCTGGGGACTAGCCGACGAGCAGTACTTC.

The V call is TRBV6-5, the J call TRBJ1-2, with 9 bases aligning to TRBD1. Germline V lookup: CDR1 MNHEY, CDR2 SVGAGI. The CDR3 runs 14 residues. Germline trimming cut 7 bases from V and 7 bases from J; bases unmatched to any gene: 10. The CDR3 DNA is TGTGCCAGCACTGGACAGGGGAGTTATGGTGGCTACACCTTC. It codes for CASTGQGSYGGYTF.

This chain links TRBV11-2 with TRBJ2-6; TRBD2 is a possible D gene (5 bases). Germline V gene sequence: CDR1 SGHAT, CDR2 FQNNGV. Trimming took off 1 base at V and 3 bases at J, with 10 bases between the two ends. CDR3 length: 16 amino acids. The CDR3 DNA follows: TGTGCCAGCAGCTTAGGGTCGGGGTATGGGGCCAACGTCCTGACTTTC. This gives the protein CASSLGSGYGANVLTF.

This clone was recorded once. The genes are TRBV9 and TRBJ1-4; 7 bases are a match to TRBD1. The CDR3 spans 16 residues. CDR1 and CDR2 from the germline V gene are SGDLS and YYNGEE. Trimming cost V 4 bases and J 7 bases; bases outside gene matches: 13. CDR3 loop: CASSPRTGTDPEKLFF. The DNA for the CDR3 is TGTGCCAGCAGCCCCCGAACCGGGACAGATCCTGAAAAACTGTTTTTT.

The chain employs TRBV19 and TRBJ1-4, with 9 bases fitting TRBD1. In germline, CDR1 is LNHDA, CDR2 SQIVND (reference sequence). This CDR3 is built from 15 residues. The V and J ends lost 2 bases and 8 bases, in that order; junction bases with no gene match: 6. CDR3 region: CASSITGGPREKLFF. The CDR3 DNA reads as TGTGCCAGTAGTATAACAGGGGGCCCTCGGGAAAAACTGTTTTTT. Complete variable domain (other parts from reference TRBV19 and TRBJ1-4): DGGITQSPKYLFRKEGQNVTLSCEQNLNHDAMYWYRQDPGQGLRLIYYSQIVNDFQKGDIAEGYSVSREKKESFPLTVTSAQKNPTAFYLCASSITGGPREKLFFGSGTQLSVL.

The chain links TRBV3-1 (or the pseudogene TRBV3-2) to TRBJ2-5; 12 positions agree with TRBD2. The CDR3 consists of 16 residues. Trimming took 1 base from V and 3 from J; bases not matched to a gene: 3. The germline gives CDR1 LGHDT, CDR2 YNNKEL (reference sequence). The CDR3 coding sequence is TGTGCCAGCAGCCAAGCCAGGACTAGCGGGGAAGAGACCCAGTACTTC. This encodes CASSQARTSGEETQYF.

This sequence joins TRBV6-5 and TRBJ2-3; tentatively, D is TRBD2 (5 bases). From germline, CDR1 is MNHEY and CDR2 SVGAGI. V was shortened by 5 bases and J by 4 bases, with 7 bases between the two germline ends. The CDR3 runs 12 residues. The CDR3 region is CASSPEADTQYF. DNA of the CDR3: TGTGCCAGCAGTCCGGAGGCAGATACGCAGTATTTT.

V usage is TRBV6-4 and J usage is TRBJ2-3; 7 bases agree with TRBD2. The CDR3 extends over 13 amino acids. V lost 6 bases, J lost 6 bases, and 6 bases stayed unmatched. Germline lookup yields CDR1 MRHNA and CDR2 SNTAGT. CDR3 sequence (DNA): TGTGCCAGCAGCGCGGGAGACCTGGATACGCAGTATTTT. Translated: CASSAGDLDTQYF.

The rearrangement joins TRBV7-9 to TRBJ2-7; 10 bases are shared with TRBD1. V shed 5 bases, J shed 3 bases, and the junction held 7 bases outside the gene matches. This CDR3 region has 15 residues. Per the germline V gene, CDR1 is SEHNR and CDR2 is FQNEAQ (reference sequence). The CDR3 spells CASSPWDRGLYEQYF. In DNA, the CDR3 is TGTGCCAGCAGCCCATGGGACAGGGGTCTCTACGAGCAGTACTTC. The whole variable domain, remainder taken from reference TRBV7-9 and TRBJ2-7, is DTGVSQNPRHKITKRGQNVTFRCDPISEHNRLYWYRQTLGQGPEFLTYFQNEAQLEKSRLLSDRFSAERPKGSFSTLEIQRTEQGDSAMYLCASSPWDRGLYEQYFGPGTRLTVT.

The rearrangement joins TRBV28 to TRBJ2-3; 7 bases match TRBD2. Germline V gives CDR1 MDHEN, CDR2 SYDVKM. The junction had 7 bases not matched to a gene; V was cut back by 6 bases and J by 4 bases. The CDR3 is 14 residues long. The CDR3 nucleotides are TGTGCCAGCAGGAGGCGGGAGCCGGCAGATACGCAGTATTTT. Translation: CASRRREPADTQYF.

This sequence joins TRBV7-9 and TRBJ2-2; D perhaps matches TRBD2 (5 bases). This CDR3 spans 16 amino acids. Germline loops: CDR1 SEHNR, CDR2 FQNEAQ (reference sequence). V lost 2 bases to trimming and J lost 3 bases, with 13 bases between them. The CDR3 DNA follows: TGTGCCAGCAGCTTAATTAGTCGGCGGGACACCGGGGAGCTGTTTTTT. Translated: CASSLISRRDTGELFF.

This chain links TRBV9 with TRBJ2-5, with 16 bases lining up with TRBD2. The germline V gene has CDR1 SGDLS and CDR2 YYNGEE. The length of the CDR3 is 18 residues. Losses at the gene ends were 4 bases for V and 0 bases for J; bases not matched to a gene: 6. CDR3 nucleotides: TGTGCCAGCAGCCCAGGGACTAGCGGGAGGGTGTACCAAGAGACCCAGTACTTC. Protein: CASSPGTSGRVYQETQYF.

This clone was seen more than once but under ten times. The chain couples TRBV18 to TRBJ2-7; a weak D match, TRBD2 (5 bases). V was shortened by 3 bases and J by 2 bases, with 5 bases between the two germline ends. This CDR3 region has 12 residues. Germline CDR1 is KGHSH and CDR2 is LQKENI. The CDR3 DNA follows: TGTGCCAGCTCACCCGGGGCCTACGAGCAGTACTTC. Its protein product is CASSPGAYEQYF.

The CDR3, as DNA: TGTGCCAGCAGGTATCCCAGGGGGCTCGCCGGGGAGCTGTTTTTT. Translating it yields CASRYPRGLAGELFF. This chain links TRBV28 with TRBJ2-2, with 8 bases lining up with TRBD1. The CDR3 totals 15 residues. The V gene's germline CDR1 is MDHEN and CDR2 SYDVKM. V trimming: 6 bases; J trimming: 6 bases; junction bases outside the gene matches: 9.

This clone was detected only once. The V call is TRBV24-1, the J call TRBJ2-3; possibly TRBD1 for D (6 bases). Trimming left V 3 bases short and J 1 base short, with 16 bases between. CDR3 length equals 17 residues. Per the germline V gene, CDR1 is KGHDR and CDR2 is SFDVKD. CDR3 in DNA: TGTGCCACCAGTGATCCGAAACAGGGTAAAGGCACAGATACGCAGTATTTT. Residues: CATSDPKQGKGTDTQYF.

The chain carries TRBV10-3 and TRBJ2-1; TRBD1 aligns across 8 bases. The CDR3 loop spans 14 amino acids. Per germline, CDR1 ENHRY and CDR2 SYGVKD. V was pared by 5 bases and J by 6 bases, with 6 bases of the junction left unmatched. The CDR3 nucleotides read TGTGCCATCAGTTCCGGGACAGGCAGCAATGAGCAGTTCTTC. Translation gives CAISSGTGSNEQFF.

The J gene is TRBJ1-2, the V gene TRBV27; no reliable D call. This CDR3 is 14 amino acids long. Germline-derived CDR1 and CDR2 are MNHEY and SMNVEV (reference sequence). V was clipped by 2 bases and J by 1 base, with 8 bases between them. The CDR3 coding sequence is TGTGCCAGCAGTTTACACGGGTTTAACTATGGCTACACCTTC. Protein sequence: CASSLHGFNYGYTF.

The chain carries TRBV3-1 (or the pseudogene TRBV3-2) and TRBJ1-4; 8 bases line up with TRBD1. The germline gives CDR1 LGHDT, CDR2 YNNKEL (reference sequence). V shed 0 bases and J 7 bases; nucleotides not matched to a gene: 7. The length of the CDR3 is 16 residues. CDR3: CASSQDWTGMGEKLFF. CDR3 DNA: TGTGCCAGCAGCCAAGATTGGACAGGGATGGGTGAAAAACTGTTTTTT.